What follows are 21 T cell receptor beta chains derived from one specimen sequenced in a study of graft-versus-host responses after intestinal transplantation. The assay was immunoSEQ multiplex PCR, and TCRdb's table has in-frame clones only and misses some. The sample lists some 140,000 clones; approximately 91% were seen once. The antigens of these receptors remain unknown. The sequencing used unstimulated CD4+ T cells sorted from spleen or lymph node cells, collected before intestinal transplant. The source of these receptors is a human donor who received an intestinal transplant.

The chain couples TRBV19 to TRBJ2-5; D perhaps matches TRBD1 (6 bases). Germline loops: CDR1 LNHDA, CDR2 SQIVND (reference sequence). V was shortened by 6 bases and J by 4 bases, with 12 bases between the two germline ends. The CDR3 runs to 13 residues. CDR3 coding DNA: TGTGCCAGTAGCGATTCAGGGGTAGAGACCCAGTACTTC. Translating gives CASSDSGVETQYF.

This clone was counted only a few times. The chain is built from TRBV2 and TRBJ2-7; TRBD1 aligns across 9 bases. The germline V gene has CDR1 SNHLY and CDR2 FYNNEI. The CDR3 sequence is 15 residues long. V shed 7 bases, J shed 3 bases, and the junction held 10 bases outside the gene matches. The CDR3 nucleotides are TGTGCCAGCACTCTAGAGAGGGGACAGGGCTACGAGCAGTACTTC. Its protein is CASTLERGQGYEQYF.

V is TRBV7-2 and J is TRBJ2-7, with D perhaps being TRBD1 or TRBD2 (6 bases each). Germline CDR1 SGHTA, CDR2 FQGNSA. With 0 bases removed from V and 5 bases from J, the gap between germline ends came to 20 bases. This CDR3 contains 17 residues. CDR3: CASSLAFGGGIVNEQYF. The CDR3 DNA reads as TGTGCCAGCAGCTTAGCGTTTGGGGGCGGGATCGTGAACGAGCAGTACTTC. Supplemented by reference TRBV7-2 and TRBJ2-7, the full variable domain reads GAGVSQSPSNKVTEKGKDVELRCDPISGHTALYWYRQSLGQGLEFLIYFQGNSAPDKSGLPSDRFSAERTGGSVSTLTIQRTQQEDSAVYLCASSLAFGGGIVNEQYFGPGTRLTVT.

The count of this clone is one. V and J are TRBV7-2 and TRBJ2-3; the D gene is possibly TRBD2 (5 bases). Trimming took 4 bases from V and 6 from J, leaving 8 bases between them. Germline lookup yields CDR1 SGHTA and CDR2 FQGNSA. The CDR3 contains 12 residues. CDR3 amino acids: CASSSSGDTQYF. DNA of the CDR3: TGTGCCAGCAGCTCATCGGGGGATACGCAGTATTTT.

J is TRBJ1-1 and V is TRBV7-3; the D is unclear. V gave up 3 bases and J gave up 1 base, with 9 bases separating them. The length of the CDR3 is 14 residues. Germline CDR1 reads SGHTA; CDR2 reads FQGTGA. CDR3 sequence reads: CASSLDPGNTEAFF. The CDR3 region has the DNA TGTGCCAGCAGCTTGGACCCGGGGAACACTGAAGCTTTCTTT.

The chain carries TRBV19 and TRBJ1-2; a possible D gene is TRBD1 (6 bases). V was shortened by 4 bases and J by 6 bases, with 15 bases between the two germline ends. Germline V gives CDR1 LNHDA, CDR2 SQIVND (reference sequence). The CDR3 has 14 amino acids. CDR3 sequence reads: CASSTRDIRDGYTF. In DNA, the CDR3 is TGTGCCAGTAGTACCCGGGACATCCGGGATGGCTACACCTTC.

The chain combines TRBV10-1 with TRBJ1-2; 9 nucleotides match TRBD1. Trimming cost V 6 bases and J 4 bases; bases outside gene matches: 12. The V gene's germline CDR1 is WNHNN and CDR2 SYGVQD (reference sequence). The CDR3 contains 16 residues. The CDR3 sequence: CASSPGTGPRGYGYTF. As DNA, the CDR3 is TGCGCCAGCAGCCCCGGGACAGGGCCCAGGGGCTATGGCTACACCTTC.

This chain joins TRBV28 and TRBJ1-5; the match to TRBD1 covers 10 bases. This CDR3 has 15 amino acids. The junction had 12 bases not matched to a gene; V was cut back by 5 bases and J by 11 bases. The germline V gene encodes CDR1 MDHEN and CDR2 SYDVKM. Here the CDR3 DNA reads TGTGCCAGCAGTCGGACAGGGGGGACCCTCAGGGCCCAGCATTTT. Protein: CASSRTGGTLRAQHF.

This chain connects TRBV18 to TRBJ1-3; D is ambiguous. The CDR3 runs 15 residues. Germline-derived CDR1 and CDR2 are KGHSH and LQKENI. V lost 4 bases, J lost 0 bases, and 10 bases lay in between. CDR3 sequence reads: CASSLTPSSGNTIYF. The CDR3 nucleotides are TGTGCCAGCTCACTTACACCGAGCTCTGGAAACACCATATATTTT.

The chain combines TRBV19 with TRBJ2-1; 9 bases are shared with TRBD2. CDR3 length: 16 residues. V dropped 0 bases and J dropped 6; count of bases not matched to a gene: 6. Germline assignment: CDR1 LNHDA and CDR2 SQIVND (reference sequence). Here the CDR3 reads CASSIDGGGRGNEQFF. Here the CDR3 DNA reads TGTGCCAGTAGTATAGATGGAGGCGGGAGGGGCAATGAGCAGTTCTTC.

The chain is built from TRBV7-2 and TRBJ2-5, with D hard to call. Trimming cost V 1 base and J 3 bases, with 15 bases left between them. This CDR3 has 16 amino acids. Germline values: CDR1 SGHTA, CDR2 FQGNSA. The DNA of the CDR3 is TGTGCCAGCAGCTTAGTGGTGGTAGGGATTAAAGAGACCCAGTACTTC. Protein product: CASSLVVVGIKETQYF.

This rearrangement joins TRBV11-2 to TRBJ2-7; TRBD1 aligns across 7 bases. The CDR3 spans 14 residues. The ends lost 6 bases at V and 2 bases at J; junction bases unmatched: 7. The germline gives CDR1 SGHAT, CDR2 FQNNGV. CDR3 nucleotides: TGTGCCAGCAGTCCCGACAGGGCTACCTACGAGCAGTACTTC. Translation: CASSPDRATYEQYF.

The chain uses TRBV18 and TRBJ1-3; D perhaps matches TRBD1 (5 bases). The length of the CDR3 is 14 residues. V shed 3 bases and J shed 3 bases, with 9 bases lying between them. The V gene's germline CDR1 is KGHSH and CDR2 LQKENI. In nucleotides, the CDR3 is TGTGCCAGCTCACCGGGGGGAGATGGAAACACCATATATTTT. Encoded protein: CASSPGGDGNTIYF. Based on the CDR3 plus reference TRBV18 and TRBJ1-3, the full variable domain is NAGVMQNPRHLVRRRGQEARLRCSPMKGHSHVYWYRQLPEEGLKFMVYLQKENIIDESGMPKERFSAEFPKEGPSILRIQQVVRGDSAAYFCASSPGGDGNTIYFGEGSWLTVV.

This chain uses TRBV7-8 with TRBJ1-1; D gene uncertain. The CDR3 length is 16 residues. CDR1 SGHVS and CDR2 FQNEAQ come from the germline V gene. V was clipped by 2 bases and J by 4 bases, with 17 bases between them. CDR3 coding DNA: TGTGCCAGCAGCTTATCGGGGTCAGGCCCAACCACTGAAGCTTTCTTT. This translates into CASSLSGSGPTTEAFF. Variable domain in full (rest from reference TRBV7-8 and TRBJ1-1): GAGVSQSPRYKVAKRGQDVALRCDPISGHVSLFWYQQALGQGPEFLTYFQNEAQLDKSGLPSDRFFAERPEGSVSTLKIQRTQQEDSAVYLCASSLSGSGPTTEAFFGQGTRLTVV.

The V call is TRBV5-5, the J call TRBJ1-5, with 7 bases fitting TRBD1. Germline CDR1 and CDR2: SGHKS and YYEKEE (reference sequence). CDR3 length equals 17 residues. Germline trimming cut 1 base from V and 4 bases from J; bases unmatched to any gene: 11. CDR3 sequence: CASSLNAATGRNQPQHF. The CDR3 nucleotides are TGTGCCAGCAGCTTGAATGCCGCGACAGGGAGGAATCAGCCCCAGCATTTT.

The chain is built from TRBV29-1 and TRBJ2-1; TRBD2 agrees at 10 bases. Germline CDR1 SQVTM, CDR2 ANQGSEA. CDR3 length equals 13 residues. V dropped 7 bases and J dropped 9; count of bases not matched to a gene: 9. The CDR3 sequence is CSGTSGGRSEQFF. The CDR3 nucleotides are TGCAGCGGGACTAGCGGCGGACGAAGTGAGCAGTTCTTC.

The chain is built from TRBV18 and TRBJ2-1; 9 positions agree with TRBD1. This CDR3 comprises 15 residues. The trim removed 6 bases at V and 2 bases at J, leaving 5 bases unmatched. CDR1 KGHSH and CDR2 LQKENI come from the germline V gene. The CDR3 loop is CASSPGQGPYNEQFF. The CDR3 bases are TGTGCCAGCTCCCCGGGACAGGGACCCTACAATGAGCAGTTCTTC.

The V call is TRBV11-1, the J call TRBJ2-1; TRBD2 matches 14 bases. The CDR3 covers 19 residues. V was pared by 0 bases and J by 3 bases, with 7 bases of the junction left unmatched. Germline-derived CDR1 and CDR2 are SGHAT and FQDESV (reference sequence). In nucleotides, the CDR3 is TGTGCCAGCAGCTTAGCAGGACTAGCGGGAGGCCCATTCTACAATGAGCAGTTCTTC. It encodes CASSLAGLAGGPFYNEQFF. Based on the CDR3 plus reference TRBV11-1 and TRBJ2-1, the full variable domain is EAEVAQSPRYKITEKSQAVAFWCDPISGHATLYWYRQILGQGPELLVQFQDESVVDDSQLPKDRFSAERLKGVDSTLKIQPAELGDSAMYLCASSLAGLAGGPFYNEQFFGPGTRLTVL.

The V gene is TRBV11-2, the J gene TRBJ1-1; D is uncertain. In germline, CDR1 is SGHAT, CDR2 FQNNGV. The length of the CDR3 is 15 residues. V was pared by 5 bases and J by 3 bases, with 16 bases between. The CDR3 DNA follows: TGTGCCAGCAGCCTCCGCGGGTTGTTGGACACTGAAGCTTTCTTT. The encoded protein is CASSLRGLLDTEAFF.

The chain uses TRBV5-4 and TRBJ1-2; 8 positions match TRBD1. V lost 0 bases to trimming and J lost 6 bases; unmatched junction nucleotides: 10. The CDR3 is made up of 16 amino acids. Germline V lookup: CDR1 SGHNT, CDR2 YYREEE (reference sequence). The CDR3 bases are TGTGCCAGCAGCTTGGTCCTGGACAGGGCGTCGAATGGCTACACCTTC. Translated, it gives CASSLVLDRASNGYTF.

The V and J genes are TRBV27 and TRBJ2-7, with 8 bases aligning to TRBD1. The CDR3 totals 13 residues. J gave up 6 bases and V 3 bases, and 4 bases lay outside the gene matches. Germline lookup yields CDR1 MNHEY and CDR2 SMNVEV (reference sequence). For the CDR3, the DNA is TGTGCCAGCAGTTTCGGCAGGGGGCGCGAGCAGTACTTC. Its translation is CASSFGRGREQYF.